This entry concerns a single TCR beta chain. Its antigen is undetermined. The sample comes from a study of Graves' ophthalmopathy and Graves' hyperthyroidism. The CDR3 runs to 14 residues. The junction had 10 bases not matched to a gene; V was cut back by 6 bases and J by 7 bases. From germline, CDR1 is WSHSY and CDR2 SAAADI. Study-level points and caveats: At around 65% sensitivity and 72.22% specificity, the model predicted progression of the ophthalmopathy.

For repertoire sequencing, the TCR beta CDR3 regions were amplified from RNA transcripts. HTBI primers primed a first-round RT-PCR, and a second-round multiplex PCR followed. TCRdb analysed the multiplex PCR reads with MiXCR anew, one entry per CDR3 protein. The data show some 1.1 million distinct CDR3 sequences, with about 36% seen just once and roughly 11% held by the top ten. The chain joins TRBV10-2 to TRBJ1-2; TRBD1 agrees at 8 bases. The specimen was peripheral blood or thyroid tissue (not recorded which). This sequence originates from an adult man with Graves' hyperthyroidism. CDR3 loop: CASSAPDRAAGYTF. In DNA, the CDR3 is TGCGCCAGCAGCGCCCCGGACAGGGCGGCTGGCTACACCTTC.